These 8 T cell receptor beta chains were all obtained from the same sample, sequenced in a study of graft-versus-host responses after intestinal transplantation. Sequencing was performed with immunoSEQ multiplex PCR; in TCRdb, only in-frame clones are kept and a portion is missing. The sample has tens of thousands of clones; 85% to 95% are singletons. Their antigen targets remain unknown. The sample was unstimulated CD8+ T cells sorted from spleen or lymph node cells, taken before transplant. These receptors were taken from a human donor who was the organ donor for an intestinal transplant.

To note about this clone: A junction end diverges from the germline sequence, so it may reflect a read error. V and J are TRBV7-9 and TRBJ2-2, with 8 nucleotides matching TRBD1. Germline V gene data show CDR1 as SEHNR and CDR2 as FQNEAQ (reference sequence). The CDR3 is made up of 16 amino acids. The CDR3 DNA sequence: TGTGCCAGCGGCTTCTGGGGACAGGAGAACACCGGGGAGCTGTTTTTT. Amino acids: CASGFWGQENTGELFF.

CDR3 protein: CASSYQNSYEQYF. CDR3 nucleotide sequence: TGTGCCAGCAGCTATCAGAACTCCTACGAGCAGTACTTC. The gene calls are TRBV5-6 and TRBJ2-7; D call uncertain. V was pared by 3 bases and J by 0 bases, with 7 bases between. The length of the CDR3 is 13 residues. Germline values: CDR1 SGHDT, CDR2 YYEEEE.

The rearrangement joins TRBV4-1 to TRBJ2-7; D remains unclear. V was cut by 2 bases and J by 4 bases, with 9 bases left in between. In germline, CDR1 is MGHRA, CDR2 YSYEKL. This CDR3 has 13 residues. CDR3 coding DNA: TGCGCCAGCAGCCAAACGGCGGAGTACGAGCAGTACTTC. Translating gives CASSQTAEYEQYF.

Here the CDR3 reads CASSLVGDTGNYGYTF. CDR3 sequence (DNA): TGTGCCAGCAGCTTAGTTGGGGACACCGGCAACTATGGCTACACCTTC. This chain joins TRBV7-9 and TRBJ1-2; weak D call: TRBD1 (6 bases). The V and J ends lost 1 base and 2 bases respectively, with 14 bases between them. Germline CDR1 and CDR2: SEHNR and FQNEAQ (reference sequence). The CDR3 runs to 16 residues.

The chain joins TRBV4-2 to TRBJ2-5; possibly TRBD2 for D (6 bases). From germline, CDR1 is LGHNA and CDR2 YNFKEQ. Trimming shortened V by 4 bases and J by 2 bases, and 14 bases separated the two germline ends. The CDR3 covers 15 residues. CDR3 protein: CASSRGPGEQETQYF. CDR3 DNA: TGTGCCAGCAGCCGCGGTCCGGGGGAGCAAGAGACCCAGTACTTC.

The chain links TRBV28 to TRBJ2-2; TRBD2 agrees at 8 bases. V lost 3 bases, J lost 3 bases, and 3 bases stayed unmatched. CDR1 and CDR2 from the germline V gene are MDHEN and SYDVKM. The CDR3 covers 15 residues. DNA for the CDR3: TGTGCCAGCAGTTTTCAGCGGGGGTACACCGGGGAGCTGTTTTTT. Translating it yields CASSFQRGYTGELFF.

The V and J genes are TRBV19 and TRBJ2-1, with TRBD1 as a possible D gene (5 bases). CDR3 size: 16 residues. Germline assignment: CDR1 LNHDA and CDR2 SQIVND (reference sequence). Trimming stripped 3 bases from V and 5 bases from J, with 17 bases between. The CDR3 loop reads CASSIYQQGQHNEQFF. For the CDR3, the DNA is TGTGCCAGTAGTATCTACCAGCAGGGTCAACACAATGAGCAGTTCTTC.

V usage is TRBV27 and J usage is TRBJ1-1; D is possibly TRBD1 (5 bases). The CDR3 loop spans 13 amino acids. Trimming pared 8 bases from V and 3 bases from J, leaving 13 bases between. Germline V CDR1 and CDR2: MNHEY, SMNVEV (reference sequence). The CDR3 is CASRAREDTEAFF. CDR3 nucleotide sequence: TGTGCCAGCCGCGCCAGGGAGGACACTGAAGCTTTCTTT.